This record concerns one T cell receptor beta chain sequence. The data stem from a study of blood T cell repertoires in COVID-19. Study information: The United States, Italy and Spain provided the acute and convalescent COVID-19 samples. In each case, the material was cDNA or gDNA derived from T cells, B-cell-depleted T cells, or PBMCs.

How the authors handled the data: Using reference gene primer amplification, nucleated cell counts were estimated. Measured with immunoSEQ multiplex PCR; TCRdb has only the in-frame clones, and not every one. V and J calls and clone size come straight from that table; D and trimming were deduced from the DNA. This table holds under 200,000 clones, around 80% found once. The CDR3 consists of 12 residues. The V and J ends lost 5 bases and 5 bases respectively, with 9 bases between them. This sequence was found in a man between 65 and 85 years old with active or convalescent COVID-19. Sequenced: peripheral blood. The chain couples TRBV12-3 or TRBV12-4 to TRBJ1-1, with D unclear. In nucleotides, the CDR3 is TGTGCCAGCAGTGTAAGGAGGACTGAAGCTTTCTTT. Translation gives CASSVRRTEAFF.